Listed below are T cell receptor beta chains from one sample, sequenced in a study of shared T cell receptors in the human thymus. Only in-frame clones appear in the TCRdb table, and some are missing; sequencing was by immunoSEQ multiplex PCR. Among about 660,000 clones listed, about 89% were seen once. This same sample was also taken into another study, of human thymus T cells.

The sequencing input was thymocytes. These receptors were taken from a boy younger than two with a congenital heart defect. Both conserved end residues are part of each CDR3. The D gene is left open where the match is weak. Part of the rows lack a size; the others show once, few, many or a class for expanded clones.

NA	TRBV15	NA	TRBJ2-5	CATSRGSGGVETQYF	TGTGCCACCAGCAGAGGCTCGGGCGGGGTAGAGACCCAGTACTTC
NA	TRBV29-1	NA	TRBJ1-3	CNVHGLSGNTIYF	TGCAACGTTCACGGACTCTCTGGAAACACCATATATTTT
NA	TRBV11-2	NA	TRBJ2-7	CAIRGGPYEQYF	TGTGCCATCAGGGGAGGACCCTACGAGCAGTACTTC
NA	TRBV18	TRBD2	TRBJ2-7	CASSPDSGGNFNEQYF	TGTGCCAGCTCACCAGATTCGGGAGGTAATTTCAACGAGCAGTACTTC
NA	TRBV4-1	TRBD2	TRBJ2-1	CASSQVASGGAEVFF	TGCGCCAGCAGCCAAGTGGCTAGCGGGGGGGCCGAAGTGTTCTTC
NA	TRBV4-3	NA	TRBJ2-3	CASSQDARDGGPNSTDTQYF	TGCGCCAGCAGCCAAGACGCACGTGACGGGGGACCTAATAGCACAGATACGCAGTATTTT
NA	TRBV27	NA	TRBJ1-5	CASPKWEAPGNDQPQHF	TGTGCCAGCCCGAAGTGGGAGGCACCGGGGAATGATCAGCCCCAGCATTTT
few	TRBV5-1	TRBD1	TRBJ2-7	CASSLDRGHQGEQYF	TGCGCCAGCAGCTTGGACAGGGGACATCAGGGCGAGCAGTACTTC
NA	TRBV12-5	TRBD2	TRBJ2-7	CASGAPSGGGGSYEQYF	TGTGCTAGTGGTGCCCCGAGCGGGGGCGGTGGCTCCTACGAGCAGTACTTC
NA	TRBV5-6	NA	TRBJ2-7	CASSLESSDIYEQYF	TGTGCCAGCAGCTTGGAATCTTCGGACATCTACGAGCAGTACTTC
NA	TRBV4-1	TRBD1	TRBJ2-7	CASSLGQLYEQYF	TGCGCCAGCAGCCTGGGACAGCTCTACGAGCAGTACTTC
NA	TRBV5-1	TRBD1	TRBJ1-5	CATTGGIGNQPQHF	TGCGCCACTACAGGGGGGATTGGGAATCAGCCCCAGCATTTT
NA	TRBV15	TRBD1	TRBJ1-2	CATSGGDRGRIGYTF	TGTGCCACCAGCGGCGGGGACAGGGGGCGTATTGGCTACACCTTC
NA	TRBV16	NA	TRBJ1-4	CASSQSTGIDGYEKLFF	TGTGCCAGCAGCCAATCGACGGGGATTGATGGGTATGAAAAACTGTTTTTT
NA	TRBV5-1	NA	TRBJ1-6	CASSLGVNSPLHF	TGCGCCAGCAGCTTGGGCGTGAATTCACCCCTCCACTTT
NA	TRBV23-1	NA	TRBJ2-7	CASSPPSGGGDPYEQYF	TGCGCCAGCAGTCCCCCCTCAGGAGGGGGGGACCCTTACGAGCAGTACTTC
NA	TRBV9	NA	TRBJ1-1	CASSPRVSDTEAFF	TGTGCCAGCAGCCCCAGGGTGAGCGACACTGAAGCTTTCTTT
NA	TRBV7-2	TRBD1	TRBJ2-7	CASSLTDRGGYEQYF	TGTGCCAGCAGCTTAACCGACAGGGGAGGCTACGAGCAGTACTTC
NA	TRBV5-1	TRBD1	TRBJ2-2	CASSLRQGRNTGELFF	TGCGCCAGCAGCCTAAGACAGGGGAGGAACACCGGGGAGCTGTTTTTT
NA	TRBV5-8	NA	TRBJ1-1	CASSLTGYTEAFF	TGTGCCAGCAGCCTAACAGGGTACACTGAAGCTTTCTTT
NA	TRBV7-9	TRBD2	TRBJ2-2	CASSMGLAGEETGELFF	TGTGCCAGCAGCATGGGACTAGCGGGAGAGGAGACCGGGGAGCTGTTTTTT
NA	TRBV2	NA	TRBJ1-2	CARRSGNRDGYTF	TGTGCCAGACGCTCAGGGAATCGGGATGGCTACACCTTC
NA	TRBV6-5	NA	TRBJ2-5	CASSYGGARETQYF	TGTGCCAGCAGTTACGGGGGGGCCCGTGAGACCCAGTACTTC
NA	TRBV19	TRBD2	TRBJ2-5	CASSLMPTSGSSQETQYF	TGTGCCAGTAGCCTGATGCCCACTAGCGGGAGTTCCCAAGAGACCCAGTACTTC
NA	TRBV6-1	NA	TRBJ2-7	CASSELNITYEQYF	TGTGCCAGCAGTGAATTAAACATAACCTACGAGCAGTACTTC
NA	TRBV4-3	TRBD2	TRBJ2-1	CASSHLTSGRVRNEQFF	TGCGCCAGCAGCCACCTAACTAGCGGGAGGGTAAGAAATGAGCAGTTCTTC
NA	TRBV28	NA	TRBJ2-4	CASSKRGSKNIQYF	TGTGCCAGCAGCAAACGGGGATCCAAAAACATTCAGTACTTC
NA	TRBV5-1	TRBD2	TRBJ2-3	CASSWLAGADTQYF	TGCGCCAGCAGCTGGTTAGCGGGGGCCGATACGCAGTATTTT
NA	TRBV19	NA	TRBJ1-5	CASSIDRPGRGGYSNQPQHF	TGTGCCAGTAGTATAGATCGCCCAGGACGGGGGGGATATAGCAATCAGCCCCAGCATTTT
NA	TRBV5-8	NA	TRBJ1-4	CASSLGQGEKLFF	TGTGCCAGCAGCTTGGGGCAGGGTGAAAAACTGTTTTTT
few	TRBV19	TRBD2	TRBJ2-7	CASSEPASGSGSYEQYF	TGTGCCAGTAGTGAGCCGGCTAGCGGGAGTGGATCGTACGAGCAGTACTTC
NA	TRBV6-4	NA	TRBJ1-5	CASSDSNSGNQPQHF	TGTGCCAGCAGTGACTCGAATAGCGGGAATCAGCCCCAGCATTTT
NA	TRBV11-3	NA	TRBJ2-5	CASSYSGSEGETQYF	TGTGCCAGCAGCTACTCAGGATCGGAGGGGGAGACCCAGTACTTC
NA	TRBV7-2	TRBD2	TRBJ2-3	CATARLAGDTDTQYF	TGTGCCACCGCCCGACTAGCGGGAGACACAGATACGCAGTATTTT
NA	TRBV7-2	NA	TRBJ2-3	CASSLVRDSWITDTQYF	TGTGCCAGCAGCTTAGTGAGGGACTCCTGGATCACAGATACGCAGTATTTT
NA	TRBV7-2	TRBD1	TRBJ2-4	CASSYRTGGVTGENIQYF	TGTGCCAGCAGCTACCGGACAGGGGGCGTTACGGGGGAAAACATTCAGTACTTC
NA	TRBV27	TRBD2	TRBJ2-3	CASAETRECTDTQYF	TGTGCCAGCGCCGAGACGCGGGAGTGCACAGATACGCAGTATTTT
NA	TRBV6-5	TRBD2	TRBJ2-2	CASSYEGGSGELFF	TGTGCCAGCAGTTACGAGGGAGGGTCCGGGGAGCTGTTTTTT
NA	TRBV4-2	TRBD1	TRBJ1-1	CASSSPGGTEAFF	TGTGCCAGCAGCTCCCCAGGGGGCACTGAAGCTTTCTTT
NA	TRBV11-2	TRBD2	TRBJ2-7	CASTERLADTYEQYF	TGTGCCAGCACCGAGAGGCTAGCGGATACCTACGAGCAGTACTTC
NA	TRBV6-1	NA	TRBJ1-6	CASSEVGPGVVYNSPLHF	TGTGCCAGCAGTGAAGTCGGGCCAGGGGTCGTCTATAATTCCCCCCTCCACTTT
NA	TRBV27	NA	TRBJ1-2	CASSPRALRGYGYTF	TGTGCCAGCAGTCCCCGGGCCCTCCGGGGCTATGGCTACACCTTC
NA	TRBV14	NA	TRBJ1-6	CAIPPVEGALHF	TGTGCCATCCCCCCCGTCGAAGGGGCCCTCCACTTT
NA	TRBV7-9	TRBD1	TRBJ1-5	CASRNDREGPQHF	TGTGCCAGCAGAAATGACAGGGAAGGACCCCAGCATTTT
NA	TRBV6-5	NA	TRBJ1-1	CASSYSGGDTEAFF	TGTGCCAGCAGTTACTCGGGGGGGGACACTGAAGCTTTCTTT
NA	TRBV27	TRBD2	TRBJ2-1	CASSYLPPWTSGRNEQFF	TGTGCCAGCAGTTACCTACCTCCTTGGACTAGCGGGAGGAATGAGCAGTTCTTC
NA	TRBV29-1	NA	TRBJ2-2	CSVNDRTGELFF	TGCAGCGTAAACGACAGGACCGGGGAGCTGTTTTTT
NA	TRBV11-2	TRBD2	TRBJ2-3	CASSPGLSSTDTQYF	TGTGCCAGCAGCCCGGGACTATCTAGCACAGATACGCAGTATTTT
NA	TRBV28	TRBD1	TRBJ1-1	CASSLLTGVNTEAFF	TGTGCCAGCAGCTTACTTACAGGGGTGAACACTGAAGCTTTCTTT
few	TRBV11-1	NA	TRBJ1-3	CASSLYSGSGNTIYF	TGTGCCAGCAGCTTATACAGCGGATCTGGAAACACCATATATTTT
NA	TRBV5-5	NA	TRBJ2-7	CASSLMRYEQYF	TGTGCCAGCAGCTTGATGAGGTACGAGCAGTACTTC